A selection of T cell receptor beta chains follows, all from one sample in a study of blood T cell repertoires in COVID-19. The protocol was immunoSEQ multiplex PCR, while the TCRdb copy is restricted to in-frame clones and leaves out a portion. This sample has 200,000 to 250,000 clones; about 86% occur once, and the top ten carry roughly 2%. The sequenced sample was peripheral blood. These receptors were collected from a woman between 50 and 59 years old with acute or convalescent COVID-19. Each CDR3 is given with its conserved first and last residue. The D gene is left open where the match is weak. Not all rows give a size; the values are once, few, many and, for expanded clones, a class.

j_call d_call clone_size v_call cdr3_nt cdr3_aa
TRBJ2-1 TRBD2 . TRBV6-2/TRBV6-3 TGTGCCAGCAGTTTCTCCTTCTGGGGGACTAGCGGCTCCTACAATGAGCAGTTCTTC CASSFSFWGTSGSYNEQFF
TRBJ1-5 . . TRBV27 TGTGCCAGCAGTTCAGGGACGGGGGGAAATCAGCCCCAGCATTTT CASSSGTGGNQPQHF
TRBJ1-1 . . TRBV18 TGTGCCAGCTCACCTTCAGGGAACACTGAAGCTTTCTTT CASSPSGNTEAFF
TRBJ1-4 . . TRBV18 TGTGCCAGCTCACCGGGCGGACAGCCAAATGAAAAACTGTTTTTT CASSPGGQPNEKLFF
TRBJ1-2 TRBD1 . TRBV24-1 TGTGCCACCAGTGATCCCACCGGGACAGGGGGTGGCTACACCTTC CATSDPTGTGGGYTF
TRBJ2-1 TRBD2 . TRBV27 TGTGCCAGCAGTTCCCTTGGACTAGCGGGGGCCAGCTACAATGAGCAGTTCTTC CASSSLGLAGASYNEQFF
TRBJ2-2 TRBD1 . TRBV12-5 TGTGCTAGTGGTAGCAAATGGGACAGTCAAGGGGGGGAGCTGTTTTTT CASGSKWDSQGGELFF
TRBJ1-2 . . TRBV11-2 TGTGCCAGCAGCTTAGGACAGGAGATAGTTGGCTACACCTTC CASSLGQEIVGYTF
TRBJ2-4 . . TRBV7-6 TGTGCCAGCAGCTTAGAGGCCGGGGGAGCCAAAAACATTCAGTACTTC CASSLEAGGAKNIQYF
TRBJ1-2 TRBD1 . TRBV11-2 TGTGCCAGCAGCCCCGGGTCAGGCGGGACAGAAACCCTCATCTATGGCTACACCTTC CASSPGSGGTETLIYGYTF
TRBJ1-6 . once TRBV5-1 TGCGCCAGCAGCTCGGACATCGTCAGGTCACCCCTCCACTTT CASSSDIVRSPLHF
TRBJ2-1 TRBD2 . TRBV24-1 TGTGCCACCAGTACAGCGGGAGGGACGGGTTCCTACAATGAGCAGTTCTTC CATSTAGGTGSYNEQFF
TRBJ1-1 TRBD1 . TRBV7-2 TGTGCCAGCAGCTCTACGGGACAGCCAGGGAACACTGAAGCTTTCTTT CASSSTGQPGNTEAFF
TRBJ1-5 TRBD1 . TRBV5-6 TGTGCCAGCAGCGGAGGTCAGGGGGCAGTAGGTCAGCCCCAGCATTTT CASSGGQGAVGQPQHF
TRBJ1-4 TRBD1 . TRBV16 TGTGCCAGCAGCCAACCGGACAGGGGAAATGAAAAACTGTTTTTT CASSQPDRGNEKLFF
TRBJ2-2 . once TRBV19 TGTGCCAGTTACCGGGACTCCCTCCAAGCCGGGGAGCTGTTTTTT CASYRDSLQAGELFF
TRBJ1-1 . . TRBV25-1 TGTGCCAGCAGTGAGGGTTTTTACCGGGACAAAGGGGAGACTGAAGCTTTCTTT CASSEGFYRDKGETEAFF
TRBJ2-3 TRBD1 . TRBV6-4 TGTGCCAGCAGTGACACCCGGGACAGGGGCACAGATACGCAGTATTTT CASSDTRDRGTDTQYF
TRBJ2-3 . . TRBV10-3 TGTGCCATGGACAGTGACCACACAGATACGCAGTATTTT CAMDSDHTDTQYF
TRBJ1-1 . once TRBV24-1 TGTGCCACCAGTGGAACCAGGGACACTGAAGCTTTCTTT CATSGTRDTEAFF
TRBJ2-6 TRBD2 . TRBV18 TGTGCCAGCTCACCGGTAGAACTAGCGGGCTCTGGGGCCAACGTCCTGACTTTC CASSPVELAGSGANVLTF
TRBJ2-3 . . TRBV5-1 TGCGCCAGCAGCTTGGTACCCCCAGGGGTCCTAACAGATACGCAGTATTTT CASSLVPPGVLTDTQYF
TRBJ2-2 TRBD1 . TRBV6-5 TGTGCCAGCAGTTCGGGACAGTACACCGGGGAGCTGTTTTTT CASSSGQYTGELFF
TRBJ2-2 . few TRBV7-3 TGTGCCAGCAGCTTTACGGGGGCGAACACCGGGGAGCTGTTTTTT CASSFTGANTGELFF
TRBJ1-3 TRBD1 . TRBV25-1 TGTGCCAGCAGTAGGGGGACAGGGGTCGGAAACACCATATATTTT CASSRGTGVGNTIYF
TRBJ1-4 . once TRBV5-1 TGCGCCAGCAGCTTGGTAGCTGGGTTCGGTGAAAAACTGTTTTTT CASSLVAGFGEKLFF
TRBJ1-6 . . TRBV7-2 TGTGCCAGCAGCTTAGTTGCGGATGAGAATTCACCCCTCCACTTT CASSLVADENSPLHF
TRBJ1-1 . . TRBV7-2 TGTGCCAGCAGCTTACAGGGTCAGGCTGAAGCTTTCTTT CASSLQGQAEAFF
TRBJ2-1 TRBD2 . TRBV9 TGTGCCAGCAGCGTAGCGGGAGGGCCAGGTGAGCAGTTCTTC CASSVAGGPGEQFF